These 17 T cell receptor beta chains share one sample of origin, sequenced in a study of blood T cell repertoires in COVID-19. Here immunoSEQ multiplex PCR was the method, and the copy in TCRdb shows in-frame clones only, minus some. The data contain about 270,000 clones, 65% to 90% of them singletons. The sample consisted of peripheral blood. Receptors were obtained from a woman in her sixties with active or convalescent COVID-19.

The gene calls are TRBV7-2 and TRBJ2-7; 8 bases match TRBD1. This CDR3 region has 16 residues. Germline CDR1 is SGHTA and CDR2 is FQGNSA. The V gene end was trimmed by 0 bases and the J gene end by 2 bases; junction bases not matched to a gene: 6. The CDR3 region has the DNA TGTGCCAGCAGCTTAGCCGGACAGGGTAGGGCCTACGAGCAGTACTTC. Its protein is CASSLAGQGRAYEQYF.

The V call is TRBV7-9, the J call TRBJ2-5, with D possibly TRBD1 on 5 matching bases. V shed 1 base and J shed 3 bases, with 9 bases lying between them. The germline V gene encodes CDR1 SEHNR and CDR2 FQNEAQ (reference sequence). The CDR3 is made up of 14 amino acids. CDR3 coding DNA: TGTGCCAGCAGCTTAGGTTCAGGGAAAGAGACCCAGTACTTC. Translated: CASSLGSGKETQYF.

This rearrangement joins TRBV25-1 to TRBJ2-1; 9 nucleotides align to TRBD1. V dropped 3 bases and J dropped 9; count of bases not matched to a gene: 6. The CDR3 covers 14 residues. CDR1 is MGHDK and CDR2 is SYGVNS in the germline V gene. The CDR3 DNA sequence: TGTGCCAGCAGTGATATCGGGACAGGGATTGAGCAGTTCTTC. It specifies CASSDIGTGIEQFF.

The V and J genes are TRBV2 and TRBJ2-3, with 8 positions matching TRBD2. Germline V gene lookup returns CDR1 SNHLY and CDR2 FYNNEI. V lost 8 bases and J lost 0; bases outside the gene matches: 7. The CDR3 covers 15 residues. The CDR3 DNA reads TGTGCCAGCTGCCGGGGGGGCCGGAGCACAGATACGCAGTATTTT. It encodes CASCRGGRSTDTQYF.

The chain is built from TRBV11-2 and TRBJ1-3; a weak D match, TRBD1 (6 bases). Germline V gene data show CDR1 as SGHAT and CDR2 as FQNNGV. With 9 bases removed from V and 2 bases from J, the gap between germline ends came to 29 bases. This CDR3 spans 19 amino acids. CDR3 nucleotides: TGTGCCAGGGGAGACAACAGGGTCCCATGTGCGGAACCTGGAAACACCATATATTTT. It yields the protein CARGDNRVPCAEPGNTIYF.

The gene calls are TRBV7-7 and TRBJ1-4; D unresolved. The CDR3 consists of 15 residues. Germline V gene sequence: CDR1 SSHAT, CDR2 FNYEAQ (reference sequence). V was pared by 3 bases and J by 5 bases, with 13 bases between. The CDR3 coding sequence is TGTGCCAGCAGCTTGGGTCCACTACCAAATGAAAAACTGTTTTTT. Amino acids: CASSLGPLPNEKLFF. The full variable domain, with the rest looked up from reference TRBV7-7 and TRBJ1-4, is GAGVSQSPRYKVTKRGQDVTLRCDPISSHATLYWYQQALGQGPEFLTYFNYEAQPDKSGLPSDRFSAERPEGSISTLTIQRTEQRDSAMYRCASSLGPLPNEKLFFGSGTQLSVL.

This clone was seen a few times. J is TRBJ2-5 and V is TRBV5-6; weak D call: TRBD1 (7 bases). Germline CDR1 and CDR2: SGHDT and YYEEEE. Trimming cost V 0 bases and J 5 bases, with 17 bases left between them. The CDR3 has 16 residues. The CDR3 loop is CASSLGQGGFGETQYF. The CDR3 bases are TGTGCCAGCAGCTTGGGGCAGGGGGGTTTCGGTGAGACCCAGTACTTC.

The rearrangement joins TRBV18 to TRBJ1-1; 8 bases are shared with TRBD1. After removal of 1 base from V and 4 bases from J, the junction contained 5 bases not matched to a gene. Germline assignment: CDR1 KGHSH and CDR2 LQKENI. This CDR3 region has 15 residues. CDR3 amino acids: CASSPLETGVTEAFF. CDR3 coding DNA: TGTGCCAGCTCACCACTTGAGACAGGGGTCACTGAAGCTTTCTTT.

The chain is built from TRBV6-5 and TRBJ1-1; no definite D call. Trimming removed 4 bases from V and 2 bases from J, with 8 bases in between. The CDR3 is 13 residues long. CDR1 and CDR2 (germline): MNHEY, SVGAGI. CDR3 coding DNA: TGTGCCAGCAGTTTTGTCGTAAACACTGAAGCTTTCTTT. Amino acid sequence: CASSFVVNTEAFF.

The CDR3 DNA is TGTGCCAGCAGCCCTGGCGTCAGGGAGGATGAAGCTTTCTTT. It specifies CASSPGVREDEAFF. The J gene is TRBJ1-1, the V gene TRBV5-4, with D possibly being TRBD1 (5 bases). The V end was cut by 4 bases, the J end by 7 bases, with 17 bases between. Germline CDR1 is SGHNT and CDR2 is YYREEE (reference sequence). This CDR3 is built from 14 residues.

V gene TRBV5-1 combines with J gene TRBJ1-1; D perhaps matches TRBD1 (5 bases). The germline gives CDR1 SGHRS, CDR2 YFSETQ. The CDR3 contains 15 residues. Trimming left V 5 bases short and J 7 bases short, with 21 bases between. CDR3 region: CASRGERVGPFEAFF. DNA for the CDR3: TGCGCCAGCAGGGGGGAGCGGGTCGGACCCTTTGAAGCTTTCTTT.

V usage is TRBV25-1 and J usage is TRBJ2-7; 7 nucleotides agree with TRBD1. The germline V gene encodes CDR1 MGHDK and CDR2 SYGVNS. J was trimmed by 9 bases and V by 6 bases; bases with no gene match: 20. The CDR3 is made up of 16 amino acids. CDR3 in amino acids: CASRQTGTAETPVQYF. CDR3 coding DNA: TGTGCCAGCAGACAAACCGGGACAGCCGAAACCCCCGTGCAGTACTTC.

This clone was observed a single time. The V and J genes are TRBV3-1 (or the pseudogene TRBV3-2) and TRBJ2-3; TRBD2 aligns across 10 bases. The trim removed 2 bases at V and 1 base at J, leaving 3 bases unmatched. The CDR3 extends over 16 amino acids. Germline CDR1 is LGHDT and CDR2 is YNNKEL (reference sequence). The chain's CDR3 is CASSQTSGVGTDTQYF. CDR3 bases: TGTGCCAGCAGCCAAACTAGCGGGGTGGGCACAGATACGCAGTATTTT.

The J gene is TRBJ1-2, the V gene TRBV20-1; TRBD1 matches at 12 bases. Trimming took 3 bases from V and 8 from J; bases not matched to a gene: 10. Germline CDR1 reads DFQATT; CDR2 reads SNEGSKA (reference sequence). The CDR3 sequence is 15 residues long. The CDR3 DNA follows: TGCAGTGCTAGTCCCTCGGGACAGGGGGCGTTCGGCTACACCTTC. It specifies CSASPSGQGAFGYTF.

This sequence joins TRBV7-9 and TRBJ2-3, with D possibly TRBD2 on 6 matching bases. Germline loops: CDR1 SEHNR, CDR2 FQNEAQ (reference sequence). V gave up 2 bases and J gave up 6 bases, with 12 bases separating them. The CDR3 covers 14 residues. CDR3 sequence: CASSLTGAGDTQYF. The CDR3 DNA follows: TGTGCCAGCAGCTTAACGGGAGCCGGGGATACGCAGTATTTT.

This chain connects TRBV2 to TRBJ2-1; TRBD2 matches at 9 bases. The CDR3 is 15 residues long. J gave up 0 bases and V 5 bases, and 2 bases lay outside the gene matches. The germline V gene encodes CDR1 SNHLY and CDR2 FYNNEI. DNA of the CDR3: TGTGCCAGCAGTCCGACTAGCGGCTCCTACAATGAGCAGTTCTTC. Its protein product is CASSPTSGSYNEQFF.

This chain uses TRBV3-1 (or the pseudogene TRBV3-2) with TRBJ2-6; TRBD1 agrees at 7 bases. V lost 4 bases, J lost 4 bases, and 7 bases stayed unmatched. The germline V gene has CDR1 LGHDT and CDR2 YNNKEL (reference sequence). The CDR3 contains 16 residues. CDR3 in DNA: TGTGCCAGCAGCCCTCACAGGGGCTCCGGGGCCAACGTCCTGACTTTC. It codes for CASSPHRGSGANVLTF.